A selection of T cell receptor beta chains follows, all from one sample in a study of cytomegalovirus exposure and HLA in healthy donors. TCRdb keeps only in-frame clones here, not all; method: immunoSEQ multiplex PCR. The sample shows about 180,000 clones, around 80% of them seen only once. The sequenced material came from PBMCs. The origin of the receptors is a man aged 35 to 55 in good health and CMV-seronegative. Both conserved end residues are part of each CDR3. Each record gives: clone size, J gene, D gene, V gene, CDR3 protein, CDR3 DNA. The D gene is left open where the match is weak. Clone sizes are given selectively: once, few, many, or a class where the clone is expanded.

NA | TRBJ2-5 | NA | TRBV7-2 | CASSLEKDSAQYF | TGTGCCAGCAGCTTAGAGAAGGACTCGGCCCAGTACTTC
NA | TRBJ1-5 | NA | TRBV7-9 | CASSLDQDQPQHF | TGTGCCAGCAGCTTAGACCAGGATCAGCCCCAGCATTTT
NA | TRBJ2-2 | TRBD2 | TRBV13 | CASSLEGLAGTTGELFF | TGTGCCAGCAGCTTAGAAGGACTAGCGGGGACCACCGGGGAGCTGTTTTTT
once | TRBJ2-2 | NA | TRBV9 | CASSVRGDGNTGELFF | TGTGCCAGCAGCGTACGCGGGGACGGCAACACCGGGGAGCTGTTTTTT
NA | TRBJ2-1 | TRBD2 | TRBV9 | CASIETSDPNEQFF | TGTGCCAGCATCGAGACTAGCGATCCCAATGAGCAGTTCTTC
few | TRBJ2-1 | NA | TRBV7-2 | CASSRIAAAEQFF | TGTGCCAGCAGCCGCATTGCCGCGGCTGAGCAGTTCTTC
NA | TRBJ1-2 | TRBD1 | TRBV12-5 | CASGLWPGGGGYTF | TGTGCTAGTGGTTTGTGGCCAGGGGGCGGCGGCTACACCTTC
few | TRBJ1-2 | NA | TRBV7-9 | CASSPQANYGYTF | TGTGCCAGCAGCCCTCAGGCTAACTATGGCTACACCTTC
NA | TRBJ2-2 | TRBD2 | TRBV5-1 | CASRPVSTSGGAWTGELFF | TGCGCCAGCAGACCTGTTTCGACTAGCGGGGGGGCCTGGACCGGGGAGCTGTTTTTT
NA | TRBJ2-2 | NA | TRBV11-3 | CASSLEIVGAANTGELFF | TGTGCCAGCAGCTTAGAAATAGTAGGGGCGGCGAACACCGGGGAGCTGTTTTTT
NA | TRBJ2-1 | TRBD2 | TRBV4-1 | CASSQVHQREGGEQFF | TGCGCCAGCAGCCAAGTTCATCAGCGGGAGGGGGGTGAGCAGTTCTTC
NA | TRBJ2-7 | TRBD1 | TRBV4-1 | CASSPLFPQGVTYEQYF | TGCGCCAGCAGCCCTCTCTTTCCTCAGGGGGTTACCTACGAGCAGTACTTC
NA | TRBJ2-2 | NA | TRBV2 | CASSVGVTGELFF | TGTGCCAGCAGTGTAGGGGTCACCGGGGAGCTGTTTTTT
NA | TRBJ2-6 | NA | TRBV28 | CASYAGVGANVLTF | TGTGCCAGCTACGCAGGGGTAGGGGCCAACGTCCTGACTTTC
NA | TRBJ2-1 | TRBD2 | TRBV5-1 | CASSPSSGLDEQFF | TGCGCCAGCAGCCCATCTAGCGGTCTAGATGAGCAGTTCTTC
NA | TRBJ2-1 | NA | TRBV19 | CASSPTLWRASYNEQFF | TGTGCCAGTAGCCCGACGTTATGGAGGGCCTCCTACAATGAGCAGTTCTTC
NA | TRBJ2-1 | NA | TRBV14 | CASSQLGGSSSYNEQFF | TGTGCCAGCAGCCAGCTGGGCGGGTCAAGCTCCTACAATGAGCAGTTCTTC
NA | TRBJ2-7 | TRBD1 | TRBV6-5 | CASNTDRGPRNEQYF | TGTGCCAGCAACACGGACAGGGGTCCGAGGAACGAGCAGTACTTC
NA | TRBJ1-2 | TRBD1 | TRBV5-1 | CASSYLRATGSGYGYTF | TGCGCCAGCAGCTACCTCCGGGCGACAGGGTCTGGGTATGGCTACACCTTC
NA | TRBJ1-1 | TRBD1 | TRBV28 | CASSNRGEAFF | TGTGCCAGCAGTAACAGGGGTGAAGCTTTCTTT
NA | TRBJ2-5 | NA | TRBV7-9 | CASSLAQRPGETQYF | TGTGCCAGCAGCTTAGCGCAAAGACCGGGAGAGACCCAGTACTTC
once | TRBJ1-5 | TRBD1 | TRBV7-9 | CASSLARTGSNQPQHF | TGTGCCAGCAGCTTAGCCAGGACAGGAAGCAATCAGCCCCAGCATTTT
NA | TRBJ1-5 | NA | TRBV19 | CASSAGASNQPQHF | TGTGCCAGTTCGGCAGGGGCTAGCAATCAGCCCCAGCATTTT
NA | TRBJ2-7 | NA | TRBV28 | CASTPAGQSSYEQYF | TGTGCCAGCACCCCCGCAGGGCAGAGCTCCTACGAGCAGTACTTC
NA | TRBJ2-3 | TRBD2 | TRBV5-6 | CASSLEGGYTQYF | TGTGCCAGCAGCTTGGAGGGAGGGTATACGCAGTATTTT
NA | TRBJ2-1 | NA | TRBV13 | CASSLVDRDWGHEQFF | TGTGCCAGCAGCTTAGTTGATCGGGACTGGGGTCATGAGCAGTTCTTC
NA | TRBJ2-1 | NA | TRBV5-8 | CASSLGAYGEQFF | TGTGCCAGCAGCTTGGGGGCATATGGTGAGCAGTTCTTC
NA | TRBJ2-2 | TRBD1 | TRBV4-1 | CASSLTTGGGTGELFF | TGCGCCAGCAGCCTCACGACAGGGGGAGGGACCGGGGAGCTGTTTTTT